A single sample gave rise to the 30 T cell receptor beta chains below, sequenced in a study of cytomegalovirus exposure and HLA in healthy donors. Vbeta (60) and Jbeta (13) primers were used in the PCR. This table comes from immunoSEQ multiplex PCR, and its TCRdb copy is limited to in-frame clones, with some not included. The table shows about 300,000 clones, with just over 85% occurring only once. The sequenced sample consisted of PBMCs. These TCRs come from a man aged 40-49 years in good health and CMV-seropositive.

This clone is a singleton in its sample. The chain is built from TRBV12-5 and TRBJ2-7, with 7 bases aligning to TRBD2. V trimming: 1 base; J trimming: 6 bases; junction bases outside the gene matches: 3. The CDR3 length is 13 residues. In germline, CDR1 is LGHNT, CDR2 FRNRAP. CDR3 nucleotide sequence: TGTGCTAGTGGTTTGGAAGCGGGATCCGAGCAGTACTTC. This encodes CASGLEAGSEQYF.

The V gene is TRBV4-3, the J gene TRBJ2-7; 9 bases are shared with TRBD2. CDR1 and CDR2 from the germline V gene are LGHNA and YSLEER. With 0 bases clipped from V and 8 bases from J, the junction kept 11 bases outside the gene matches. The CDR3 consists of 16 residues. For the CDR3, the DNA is TGCGCCAGCAGCCAAGATGCTAGCGGGATTTATACGAAGCAGTACTTC. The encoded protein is CASSQDASGIYTKQYF.

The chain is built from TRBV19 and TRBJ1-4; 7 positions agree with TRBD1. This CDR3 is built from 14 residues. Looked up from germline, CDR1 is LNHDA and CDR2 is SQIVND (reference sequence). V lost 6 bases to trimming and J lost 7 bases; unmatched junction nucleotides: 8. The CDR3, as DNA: TGTGCCAGTAGCCCAGGGGGTAGGGTTGAAAAACTGTTTTTT. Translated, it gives CASSPGGRVEKLFF.

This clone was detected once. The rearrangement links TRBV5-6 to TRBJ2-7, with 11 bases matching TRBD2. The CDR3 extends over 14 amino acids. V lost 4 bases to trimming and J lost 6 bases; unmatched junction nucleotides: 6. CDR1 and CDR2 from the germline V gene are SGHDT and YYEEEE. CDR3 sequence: CASSGSGRAAEQYF. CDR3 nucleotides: TGTGCCAGCAGCGGTAGCGGGAGGGCGGCCGAGCAGTACTTC.

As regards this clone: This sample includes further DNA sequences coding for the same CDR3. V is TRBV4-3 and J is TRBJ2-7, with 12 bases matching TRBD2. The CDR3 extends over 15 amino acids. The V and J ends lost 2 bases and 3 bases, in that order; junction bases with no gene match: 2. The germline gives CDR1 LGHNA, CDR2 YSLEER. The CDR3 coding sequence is TGCGCCAGCAGCCAACGGACTAGCGGGAACTACGAGCAGTACTTC. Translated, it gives CASSQRTSGNYEQYF.

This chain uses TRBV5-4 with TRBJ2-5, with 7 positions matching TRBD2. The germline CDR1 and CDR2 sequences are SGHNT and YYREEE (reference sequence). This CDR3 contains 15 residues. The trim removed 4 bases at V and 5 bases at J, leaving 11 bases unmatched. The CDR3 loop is CASSQLAAFSETQYF. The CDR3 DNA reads TGTGCCAGCAGCCAGCTAGCGGCCTTTTCGGAGACCCAGTACTTC.

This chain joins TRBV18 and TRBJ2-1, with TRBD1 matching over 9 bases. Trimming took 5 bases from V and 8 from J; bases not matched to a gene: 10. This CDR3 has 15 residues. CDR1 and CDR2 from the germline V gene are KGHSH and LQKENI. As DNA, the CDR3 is TGTGCCAGCTCAGCCGGGACAGGGTCAACAGATGAGCAGTTCTTC. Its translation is CASSAGTGSTDEQFF.

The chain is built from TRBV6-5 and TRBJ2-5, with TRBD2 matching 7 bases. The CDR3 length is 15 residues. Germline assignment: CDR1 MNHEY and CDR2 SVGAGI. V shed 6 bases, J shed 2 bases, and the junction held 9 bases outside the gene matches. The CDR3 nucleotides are TGTGCCAGCAGCAGGGACTACCAACGTCAAGAGACCCAGTACTTC. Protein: CASSRDYQRQETQYF.

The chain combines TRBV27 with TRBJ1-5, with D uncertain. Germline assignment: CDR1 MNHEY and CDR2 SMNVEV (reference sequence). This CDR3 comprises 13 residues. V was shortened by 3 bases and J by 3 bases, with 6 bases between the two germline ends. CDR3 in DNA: TGTGCCAGCAGTTTGGCCTTCAATCAGCCCCAGCATTTT. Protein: CASSLAFNQPQHF.

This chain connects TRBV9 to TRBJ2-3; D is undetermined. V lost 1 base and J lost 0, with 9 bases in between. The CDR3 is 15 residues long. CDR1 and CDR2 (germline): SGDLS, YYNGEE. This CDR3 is CASSVSRSSTDTQYF. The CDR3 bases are TGTGCCAGCAGCGTATCCAGGTCTAGCACAGATACGCAGTATTTT.

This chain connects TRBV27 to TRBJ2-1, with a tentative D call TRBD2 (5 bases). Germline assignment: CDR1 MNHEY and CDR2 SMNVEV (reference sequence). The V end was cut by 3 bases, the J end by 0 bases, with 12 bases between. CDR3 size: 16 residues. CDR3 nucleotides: TGTGCCAGCAGTTTCATAGCGTATAGCTCCTACAATGAGCAGTTCTTC. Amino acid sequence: CASSFIAYSSYNEQFF.

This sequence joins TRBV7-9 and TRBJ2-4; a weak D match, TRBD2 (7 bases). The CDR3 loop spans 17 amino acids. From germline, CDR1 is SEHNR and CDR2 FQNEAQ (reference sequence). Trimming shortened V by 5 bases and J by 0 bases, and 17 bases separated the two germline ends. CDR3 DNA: TGTGCCAGCAGCCACCAAGGGGGGGCATTAGCCAAAAACATTCAGTACTTC. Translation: CASSHQGGALAKNIQYF.

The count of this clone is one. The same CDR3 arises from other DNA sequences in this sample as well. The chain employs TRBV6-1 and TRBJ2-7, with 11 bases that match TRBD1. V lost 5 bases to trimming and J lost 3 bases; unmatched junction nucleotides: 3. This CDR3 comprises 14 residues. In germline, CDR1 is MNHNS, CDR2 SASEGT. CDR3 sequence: CASSLGTGGYEQYF. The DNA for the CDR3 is TGTGCCAGCAGTCTTGGGACAGGGGGCTACGAGCAGTACTTC.

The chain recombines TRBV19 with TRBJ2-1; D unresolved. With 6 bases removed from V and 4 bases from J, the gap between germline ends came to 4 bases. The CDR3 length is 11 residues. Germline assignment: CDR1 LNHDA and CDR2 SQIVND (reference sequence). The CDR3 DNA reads TGTGCCAGTAGCGAGTACAATGAGCAGTTCTTC. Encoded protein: CASSEYNEQFF.

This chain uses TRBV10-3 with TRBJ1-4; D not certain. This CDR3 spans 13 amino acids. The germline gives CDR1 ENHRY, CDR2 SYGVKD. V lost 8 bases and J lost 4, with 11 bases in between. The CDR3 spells CAIGVGLNEKLFF. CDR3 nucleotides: TGTGCCATCGGGGTCGGACTTAATGAAAAACTGTTTTTT.

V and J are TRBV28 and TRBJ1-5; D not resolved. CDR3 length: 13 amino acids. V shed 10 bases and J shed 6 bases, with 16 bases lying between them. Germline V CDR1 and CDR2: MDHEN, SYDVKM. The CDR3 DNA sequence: TGTGCCATCGCCGACAACATCGGTCAGCCCCAGCATTTT. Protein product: CAIADNIGQPQHF.

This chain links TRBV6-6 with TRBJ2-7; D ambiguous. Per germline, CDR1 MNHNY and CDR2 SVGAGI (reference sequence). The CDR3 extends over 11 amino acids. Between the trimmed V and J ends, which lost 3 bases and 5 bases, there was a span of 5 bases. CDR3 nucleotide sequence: TGTGCCAGCAGTTATAGTAACGAGCAGTACTTC. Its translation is CASSYSNEQYF.

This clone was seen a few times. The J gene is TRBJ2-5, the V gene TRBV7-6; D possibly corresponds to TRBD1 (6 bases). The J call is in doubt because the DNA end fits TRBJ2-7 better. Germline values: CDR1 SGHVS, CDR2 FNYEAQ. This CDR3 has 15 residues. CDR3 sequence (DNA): TGTGCCAGCAGCTTACGACAGGCTGGAGCCTACGAGCAGTACTTC. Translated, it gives CASSLRQAGAYEQYF.

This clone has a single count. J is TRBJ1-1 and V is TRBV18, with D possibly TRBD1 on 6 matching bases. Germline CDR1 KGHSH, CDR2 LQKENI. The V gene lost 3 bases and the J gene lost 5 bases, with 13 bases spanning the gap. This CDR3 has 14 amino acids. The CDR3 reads CASSPRGRGTEAFF. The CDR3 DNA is TGTGCCAGCTCACCTAGGGGCAGGGGAACTGAAGCTTTCTTT.

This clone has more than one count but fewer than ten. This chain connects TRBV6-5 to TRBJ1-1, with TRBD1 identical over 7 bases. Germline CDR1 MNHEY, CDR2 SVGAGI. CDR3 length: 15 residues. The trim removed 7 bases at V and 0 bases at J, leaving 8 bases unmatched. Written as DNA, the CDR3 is TGTGCCAGCAACAAACAGGGGACCTTGAACACTGAAGCTTTCTTT. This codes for CASNKQGTLNTEAFF.

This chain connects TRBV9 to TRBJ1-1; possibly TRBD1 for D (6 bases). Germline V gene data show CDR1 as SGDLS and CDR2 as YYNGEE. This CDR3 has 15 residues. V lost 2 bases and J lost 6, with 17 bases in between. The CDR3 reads CASSVLGEGGAEAFF. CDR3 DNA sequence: TGTGCCAGCAGCGTTCTGGGGGAGGGGGGGGCTGAAGCTTTCTTT.

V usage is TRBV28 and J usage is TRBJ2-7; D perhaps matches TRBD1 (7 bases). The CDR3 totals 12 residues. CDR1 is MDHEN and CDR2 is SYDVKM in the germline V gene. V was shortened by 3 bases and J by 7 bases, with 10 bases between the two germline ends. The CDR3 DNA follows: TGTGCCAGCAGTTTGACAGGGAGGGAGCAGTACTTC. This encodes CASSLTGREQYF.

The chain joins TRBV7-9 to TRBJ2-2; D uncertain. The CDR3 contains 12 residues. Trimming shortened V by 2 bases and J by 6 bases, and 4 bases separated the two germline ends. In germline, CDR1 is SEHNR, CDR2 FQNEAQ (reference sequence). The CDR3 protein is CASSLTPGELFF. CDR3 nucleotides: TGTGCCAGCAGCTTAACACCCGGGGAGCTGTTTTTT.

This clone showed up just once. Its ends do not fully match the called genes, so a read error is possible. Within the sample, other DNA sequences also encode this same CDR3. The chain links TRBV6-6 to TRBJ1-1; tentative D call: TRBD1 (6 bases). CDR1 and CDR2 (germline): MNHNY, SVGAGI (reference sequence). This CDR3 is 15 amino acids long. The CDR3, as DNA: TGTGCCAGCAGTTCCTCAGGGACATTGAACATTGAAGCTTTCTTT. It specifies CASSSSGTLNIEAFF.

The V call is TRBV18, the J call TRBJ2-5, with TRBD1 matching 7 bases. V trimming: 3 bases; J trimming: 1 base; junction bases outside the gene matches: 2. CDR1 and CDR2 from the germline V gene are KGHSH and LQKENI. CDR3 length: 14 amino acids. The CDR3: CASSPDRVQETQYF. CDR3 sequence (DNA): TGTGCCAGCTCACCCGACAGGGTCCAAGAGACCCAGTACTTC. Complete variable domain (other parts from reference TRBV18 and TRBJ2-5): NAGVMQNPRHLVRRRGQEARLRCSPMKGHSHVYWYRQLPEEGLKFMVYLQKENIIDESGMPKERFSAEFPKEGPSILRIQQVVRGDSAAYFCASSPDRVQETQYFGPGTRLLVL.

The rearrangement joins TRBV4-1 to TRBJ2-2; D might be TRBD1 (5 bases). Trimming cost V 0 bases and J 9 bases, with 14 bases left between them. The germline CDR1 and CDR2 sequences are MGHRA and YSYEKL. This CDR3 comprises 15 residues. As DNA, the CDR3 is TGCGCCAGCAGCCAAGATATACAGGCGAGCAGGGAGCTGTTTTTT. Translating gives CASSQDIQASRELFF.

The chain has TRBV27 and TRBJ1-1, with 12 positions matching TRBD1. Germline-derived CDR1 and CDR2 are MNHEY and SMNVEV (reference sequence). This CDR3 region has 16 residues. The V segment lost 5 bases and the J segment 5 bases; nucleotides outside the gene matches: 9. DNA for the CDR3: TGTGCCAGCAGTCCCCACCGGGACAGGGGGCGTACTGAAGCTTTCTTT. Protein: CASSPHRDRGRTEAFF.

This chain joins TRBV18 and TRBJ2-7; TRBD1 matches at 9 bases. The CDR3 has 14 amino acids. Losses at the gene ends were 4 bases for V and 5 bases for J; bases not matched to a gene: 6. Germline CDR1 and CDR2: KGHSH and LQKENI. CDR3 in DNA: TGTGCCAGCTCACGCGGGGACAGGGTGGACGAGCAGTACTTC. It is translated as CASSRGDRVDEQYF.

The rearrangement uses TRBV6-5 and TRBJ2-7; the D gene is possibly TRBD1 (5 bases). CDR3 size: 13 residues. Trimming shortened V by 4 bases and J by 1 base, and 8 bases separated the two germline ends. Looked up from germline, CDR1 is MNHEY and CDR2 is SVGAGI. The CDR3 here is CASSLQVSYEQYF. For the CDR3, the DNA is TGTGCCAGCAGTTTACAGGTTTCCTACGAGCAGTACTTC.

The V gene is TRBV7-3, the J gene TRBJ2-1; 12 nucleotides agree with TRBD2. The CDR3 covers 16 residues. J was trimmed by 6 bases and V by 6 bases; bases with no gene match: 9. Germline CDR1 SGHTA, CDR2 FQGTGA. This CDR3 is CASSSTLAGGRNEQFF. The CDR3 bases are TGTGCCAGCAGTTCAACTCTAGCGGGAGGGCGCAATGAGCAGTTCTTC.